Only a few counts were recorded for the clone carrying this T cell receptor (beta chain). Its cognate antigen is unknown. This entry comes from a study of cytomegalovirus exposure and HLA in healthy donors. The study's findings and limits: Apart from CMV serostatus, no immune exposure information was available.

The V end lost 1 base, the J end lost 2 bases, and 6 bases lay between the germline ends. There are 15 residues in the CDR3. The germline gives CDR1 MDHEN, CDR2 SYDVKM. Donors in the study were healthy people who gave bone marrow. Donors likely had unrecorded immune exposures despite being nominally healthy when sampled. It was with 60 Vbeta and 13 Jbeta primers that the PCR ran. Here immunoSEQ multiplex PCR was the method, and the copy in TCRdb shows in-frame clones only, minus some. Of 90,000 to 110,000 clones listed, over 70% were seen once; the top ten hold around 5.1%. This clonotype was sampled from a male donor in good health and CMV-seronegative. The sequenced material came from PBMCs. The genes are TRBV28 and TRBJ2-6; maybe TRBD2 (5 bases). CDR3 residues: CASSLSGTGANVLTF. CDR3 DNA: TGTGCCAGCAGTTTATCGGGAACTGGGGCCAACGTCCTGACTTTC.